Shown below are 25 T cell receptor beta chains from a single sample sequenced in a study of blood T cell repertoires in COVID-19. TCRdb's table, derived via immunoSEQ multiplex PCR, lists solely in-frame clones and lacks some. The table shows 300,000 to 350,000 clones, with 90% to 95% occurring only once. Specimen: PBMCs or T cells enriched from blood (not recorded which). The receptors come from a woman between 25 and 40 years old who had been exposed to COVID-19.

This sequence joins TRBV4-3 and TRBJ1-3; D is unresolved. Germline lookup yields CDR1 LGHNA and CDR2 YSLEER. V lost 4 bases and J lost 0, with 16 bases in between. The CDR3 is 17 residues long. The CDR3: CASSPIGGTYSGNTIYF. The DNA of the CDR3 is TGCGCCAGCAGCCCGATCGGAGGTACCTACTCTGGAAACACCATATATTTT.

The genes are TRBV5-1 and TRBJ2-2; 9 bases align to TRBD1. Germline trimming cut 0 bases from V and 3 bases from J; bases unmatched to any gene: 3. From germline, CDR1 is SGHRS and CDR2 YFSETQ. CDR3 length: 16 amino acids. The CDR3 protein is CASSLDGQGYTGELFF. CDR3 DNA: TGCGCCAGCAGCTTGGACGGACAGGGGTACACCGGGGAGCTGTTTTTT.

The chain couples TRBV5-1 to TRBJ2-1; 7 nucleotides agree with TRBD1. V lost 2 bases and J lost 0; bases outside the gene matches: 5. The CDR3 sequence is 16 residues long. CDR1 and CDR2 from the germline V gene are SGHRS and YFSETQ. The CDR3 coding sequence is TGCGCCAGCAGCTTTGACAGGGAGAGCTCCTACAATGAGCAGTTCTTC. Translating gives CASSFDRESSYNEQFF.

This rearrangement joins TRBV7-9 to TRBJ1-1; D not certain. Trimming stripped 7 bases from V and 8 bases from J, with 17 bases between. The V gene's germline CDR1 is SEHNR and CDR2 FQNEAQ (reference sequence). This CDR3 is 13 amino acids long. The CDR3 sequence is CASTPPEAAEAFF. The CDR3, as DNA: TGTGCCAGCACCCCCCCCGAGGCAGCCGAAGCTTTCTTT.

The CDR3 coding sequence is TGTGCTAGTGGTTTGTGGGGGCGCAACTATGGCTACACCTTC. Encoded protein: CASGLWGRNYGYTF. This chain connects TRBV12-5 to TRBJ1-2; D possibly corresponds to TRBD1 (6 bases). CDR1 is LGHNT and CDR2 is FRNRAP in the germline V gene. V was pared by 2 bases and J by 2 bases, with 9 bases between. The length of the CDR3 is 14 residues.

This chain joins TRBV2 and TRBJ1-1; D might be TRBD1 (5 bases). Trimming left V 6 bases short and J 6 bases short, with 14 bases between. Looked up from germline, CDR1 is SNHLY and CDR2 is FYNNEI. The CDR3 contains 13 residues. The DNA of the CDR3 is TGTGCCAGCAGCTGGGGGGGAGCGGCTGAAGCTTTCTTT. Protein product: CASSWGGAAEAFF.

The rearrangement links TRBV12-3 or TRBV12-4 to TRBJ2-1; D gene unclear. The CDR3 is 13 residues long. Trimming removed 10 bases from V and 2 bases from J, with 12 bases in between. CDR3 DNA: TGTGCCACCCTACCGGTTCCCTACAATGAGCAGTTCTTC. Translating gives CATLPVPYNEQFF.

This clone was counted a single time. This chain joins TRBV12-3 or TRBV12-4 and TRBJ1-1; a weak D match, TRBD1 (6 bases). Trimming took off 7 bases at V and 2 bases at J, with 11 bases between the two ends. The CDR3 has 13 residues. The CDR3 loop reads CASKYRDNTEAFF. The CDR3 nucleotides are TGTGCCAGCAAATACAGGGACAACACTGAAGCTTTCTTT.

This clone was detected only a few times. The chain is built from TRBV5-1 and TRBJ2-1, with 10 bases matching TRBD2. There are 16 residues in the CDR3. Looked up from germline, CDR1 is SGHRS and CDR2 is YFSETQ. The ends lost 4 bases at V and 5 bases at J; junction bases unmatched: 9. CDR3 DNA sequence: TGCGCCAGCAGCCCAGTGAGCGGGGGGGCGAACAATGAGCAGTTCTTC. It codes for CASSPVSGGANNEQFF.

V usage is TRBV4-1 and J usage is TRBJ1-1; D gene ambiguous. V lost 0 bases, J lost 4 bases, and 12 bases lay in between. The germline gives CDR1 MGHRA, CDR2 YSYEKL. CDR3 length: 15 residues. The CDR3 region has the DNA TGCGCCAGCAGCCAAGATAGGCGGGCAGGCACTGAAGCTTTCTTT. Translation: CASSQDRRAGTEAFF.

This chain joins TRBV7-9 and TRBJ2-7; TRBD1 agrees at 9 bases. In germline, CDR1 is SEHNR, CDR2 FQNEAQ (reference sequence). V trimming: 2 bases; J trimming: 7 bases; junction bases outside the gene matches: 9. This CDR3 has 15 residues. CDR3 nucleotide sequence: TGTGCCAGCAGCTTAACAGGGGGCGTTTTTGGTGAGCAGTACTTC. The encoded protein is CASSLTGGVFGEQYF. The whole variable domain, filled in from reference TRBV7-9 and TRBJ2-7, reads DTGVSQNPRHKITKRGQNVTFRCDPISEHNRLYWYRQTLGQGPEFLTYFQNEAQLEKSRLLSDRFSAERPKGSFSTLEIQRTEQGDSAMYLCASSLTGGVFGEQYFGPGTRLTVT.

The chain combines TRBV5-4 with TRBJ1-5; 8 bases line up with TRBD1. Germline V CDR1 and CDR2: SGHNT, YYREEE (reference sequence). The CDR3 loop spans 13 amino acids. The V and J ends lost 4 bases and 6 bases, in that order; junction bases with no gene match: 3. CDR3: CASSMDRVQPQHF. The CDR3 DNA follows: TGTGCCAGCAGCATGGACAGGGTTCAGCCCCAGCATTTT.

This rearrangement joins TRBV19 to TRBJ2-2; D is unclear. Deletions cut 2 bases from V and 9 bases from J, with 7 bases between. The germline CDR1 and CDR2 sequences are LNHDA and SQIVND (reference sequence). CDR3 length: 12 residues. The CDR3 region has the DNA TGTGCCAGTAGTATATCCCATTGGGAGCTGTTTTTT. Its protein product is CASSISHWELFF.

The chain couples TRBV5-4 to TRBJ1-2, with TRBD1 identical over 8 bases. V shed 5 bases and J 8 bases; nucleotides not matched to a gene: 14. This CDR3 region has 15 residues. Per germline, CDR1 SGHNT and CDR2 YYREEE (reference sequence). The CDR3: CASSPQEAGGGGYTF. The CDR3 nucleotides read TGTGCCAGCAGTCCCCAGGAGGCAGGGGGCGGCGGCTACACCTTC.

The rearrangement uses TRBV7-9 and TRBJ2-6; 11 bases map to TRBD1. The germline V gene encodes CDR1 SEHNR and CDR2 FQNEAQ (reference sequence). Trimming at V came to 4 bases and at J to 0 bases, leaving 2 bases not matched to a gene. The CDR3 extends over 17 amino acids. The CDR3 DNA is TGTGCCAGCAGCTGGGACAGGGGGTACTCTGGGGCCAACGTCCTGACTTTC. Translated: CASSWDRGYSGANVLTF.

The rearrangement uses TRBV4-1 and TRBJ1-5, with TRBD1 matching 8 bases. Looked up from germline, CDR1 is MGHRA and CDR2 is YSYEKL. The CDR3 spans 15 residues. V trimming: 2 bases; J trimming: 5 bases; junction bases outside the gene matches: 5. In DNA, the CDR3 is TGCGCCAGCAGCCAAACAGGGGGAAATGATCAGCCCCAGCATTTT. Translation: CASSQTGGNDQPQHF.

V and J are TRBV24-1 and TRBJ1-1; 7 bases line up with TRBD1. Germline CDR1 and CDR2: KGHDR and SFDVKD. The CDR3 runs 17 residues. Losses at the gene ends were 1 base for V and 3 bases for J; bases not matched to a gene: 10. As DNA, the CDR3 is TGTGCCACCAGTGATTTTCCGACAGGGAGTGGGCACACTGAAGCTTTCTTT. This codes for CATSDFPTGSGHTEAFF.

V gene TRBV5-6 combines with J gene TRBJ2-7; 8 bases are a match to TRBD1. Germline V gene lookup returns CDR1 SGHDT and CDR2 YYEEEE. There are 14 residues in the CDR3. With 5 bases clipped from V and 2 bases from J, the junction kept 6 bases outside the gene matches. The CDR3 reads CASSPGTGAYEQYF. The CDR3 region has the DNA TGTGCCAGCAGTCCCGGGACAGGAGCCTACGAGCAGTACTTC.

The sample holds a few counts of this clone. The rearrangement uses TRBV19 and TRBJ2-1, with 7 positions matching TRBD2. CDR1 is LNHDA and CDR2 is SQIVND in the germline V gene (reference sequence). The CDR3 is 14 residues long. Germline trimming cut 7 bases from V and 4 bases from J; bases unmatched to any gene: 7. Written as DNA, the CDR3 is TGTGCCAGTATGGGGCGGGGGATGTACAATGAGCAGTTCTTC. Its protein product is CASMGRGMYNEQFF.

This chain links TRBV19 with TRBJ1-5; possibly TRBD1 for D (5 bases). The CDR3 loop spans 15 amino acids. Germline values: CDR1 LNHDA, CDR2 SQIVND (reference sequence). Trimming stripped 5 bases from V and 6 bases from J, with 17 bases between. Here the CDR3 DNA reads TGTGCCAGTAGTCCCCGGCAGGGTCTGGTTCAGCCCCAGCATTTT. Its translation: CASSPRQGLVQPQHF. Drawing the rest from reference TRBV19 and TRBJ1-5, the complete variable domain is DGGITQSPKYLFRKEGQNVTLSCEQNLNHDAMYWYRQDPGQGLRLIYYSQIVNDFQKGDIAEGYSVSREKKESFPLTVTSAQKNPTAFYLCASSPRQGLVQPQHFGDGTRLSIL.

About this clone itself: At one boundary the junction diverges from the germline segment, which might be a read error. The V and J genes are TRBV11-2 and TRBJ1-3, with D uncertain. This CDR3 comprises 11 residues. Germline CDR1 SGHAT, CDR2 FQNNGV. The CDR3 here is CASSLQASMHF. In DNA form, the CDR3 reads TGTGCCAGCAGCTTACAGGCCAGTATGCATTTT.

V usage is TRBV19 and J usage is TRBJ2-7, with 8 nucleotides matching TRBD1. V was pared by 1 base and J by 5 bases, with 7 bases of the junction left unmatched. Germline values: CDR1 LNHDA, CDR2 SQIVND (reference sequence). The CDR3 sequence is 15 residues long. DNA of the CDR3: TGTGCCAGTAGTATAGTCGGGACAGGAATCGACGAGCAGTACTTC. Its translation: CASSIVGTGIDEQYF.

The J gene is TRBJ1-2, the V gene TRBV29-1, with D possibly TRBD1 on 5 matching bases. Looked up from germline, CDR1 is SQVTM and CDR2 is ANQGSEA. CDR3 size: 11 residues. Trimming stripped 2 bases from V and 6 bases from J, with 7 bases between. The CDR3 is CSVESGHGYTF. DNA of the CDR3: TGCAGCGTTGAATCAGGGCATGGCTACACCTTC.

This CDR3 is CASSWDTDSGNTIYF. The CDR3 nucleotides are TGTGCCAGCAGCTGGGACACCGACTCTGGAAACACCATATATTTT. The chain joins TRBV7-6 to TRBJ1-3, with D perhaps matching TRBD1 (6 bases). Germline CDR1 is SGHVS and CDR2 is FNYEAQ. The length of the CDR3 is 15 residues. V dropped 4 bases and J dropped 0 bases, with 10 bases sitting between them.

The rearrangement uses TRBV2 and TRBJ1-5, with TRBD1 as a possible D gene (5 bases). Trimming took 9 bases from V and 0 from J, leaving 9 bases between them. The CDR3 is made up of 13 amino acids. Germline-derived CDR1 and CDR2 are SNHLY and FYNNEI. This CDR3 is CASTGYSNQPQHF. DNA for the CDR3: TGTGCCAGTACAGGTTATAGCAATCAGCCCCAGCATTTT.